This T cell receptor beta chain was identified during a study of resident and recirculating memory T cells in vitiligo. The V gene's germline CDR1 is SGHTA and CDR2 FQGNSA. Trimming left V 3 bases short and J 3 bases short, with 9 bases between. The CDR3 length is 13 residues. No patient showed confetti depigmentation, a clinical sign of active disease. Assay: immunoSEQ multiplex PCR; the TCRdb copy retains only in-frame clones and omits some. Counted here are tens of thousands of clones, 80% to 95% occurring once; the ten biggest clones make up 4.9%. The clonotype originates from a male donor with vitiligo. The specimen was blood. V is TRBV7-2 and J is TRBJ2-7, with D possibly matching TRBD2 (5 bases). The CDR3: CASSFSGIYEQYF. CDR3 DNA sequence: TGTGCCAGCAGCTTTTCGGGAATCTACGAGCAGTACTTC.